This passage covers 12 T cell receptor beta chains from one sample sequenced in a study of shared T cell receptors in the human thymus. Produced via immunoSEQ multiplex PCR; TCRdb's table is partial and in-frame only. The sample holds 550,000 to 800,000 clones, approximately 83% seen once. These same data were also listed under a study on human thymus T cells.

The sample consisted of thymocytes. These receptors all come from a girl in the first two years of life with a congenital heart defect.

J is TRBJ1-1 and V is TRBV6-5; the D is unclear. CDR3 size: 16 residues. Germline assignment: CDR1 MNHEY and CDR2 SVGAGI. V lost 0 bases and J lost 1, with 12 bases in between. The CDR3 region is CASSYSGRAKNTEAFF. CDR3 nucleotide sequence: TGTGCCAGCAGTTACTCCGGGAGGGCGAAGAACACTGAAGCTTTCTTT.

The J gene is TRBJ2-1, the V gene TRBV11-2; perhaps TRBD1 as D (5 bases). Trimming removed 8 bases at V and 4 bases at J, with 6 bases between. The germline gives CDR1 SGHAT, CDR2 FQNNGV. This CDR3 region has 11 residues. CDR3 sequence: CASQGYNEQFF. DNA of the CDR3: TGTGCCAGCCAGGGATACAATGAGCAGTTCTTC.

V is TRBV28 and J is TRBJ1-5; no firm D call. The CDR3 contains 15 residues. Trimming cost V 5 bases and J 0 bases, with 11 bases left between them. Germline V CDR1 and CDR2: MDHEN, SYDVKM. Written as DNA, the CDR3 is TGTGCCAGCAGTGGAGAAACAACTAGCAATCAGCCCCAGCATTTT. Encoded protein: CASSGETTSNQPQHF.

The chain is built from TRBV4-1 and TRBJ1-1, with 7 bases that match TRBD1. This CDR3 spans 14 amino acids. V trimming: 6 bases; J trimming: 3 bases; junction bases outside the gene matches: 7. Germline CDR1 MGHRA, CDR2 YSYEKL. The CDR3 bases are TGCGCCAGCAGTCATAGGGGGCGGTACACTGAAGCTTTCTTT. It yields the protein CASSHRGRYTEAFF.

The chain employs TRBV5-1 and TRBJ2-7; D is perhaps TRBD1 (5 bases). In germline, CDR1 is SGHRS, CDR2 YFSETQ. V lost 3 bases to trimming and J lost 3 bases, with 13 bases between them. This CDR3 comprises 14 residues. DNA for the CDR3: TGCGCCAGCAGCTACGCAGGGTCACACTACGAGCAGTACTTC. This encodes CASSYAGSHYEQYF.

This clone was seen a few times. The chain links TRBV6-5 to TRBJ2-3, with D unresolved. Trimming cost V 3 bases and J 4 bases, with 8 bases left between them. CDR1 MNHEY and CDR2 SVGAGI come from the germline V gene. CDR3 length: 13 residues. The DNA of the CDR3 is TGTGCCAGCAGTTATGAGGAATCAGATACGCAGTATTTT. Translated: CASSYEESDTQYF.

The chain carries TRBV20-1 and TRBJ1-2, with unresolved D. V shed 4 bases and J shed 9 bases, with 9 bases lying between them. Looked up from germline, CDR1 is DFQATT and CDR2 is SNEGSKA (reference sequence). CDR3 size: 10 residues. In DNA, the CDR3 is TGCAGTGCTAAACTACGTTGCTACACCTTC. This translates into CSAKLRCYTF.

The chain uses TRBV10-3 and TRBJ1-2; D perhaps matches TRBD1 (6 bases). The germline gives CDR1 ENHRY, CDR2 SYGVKD. This CDR3 has 15 amino acids. V was cut by 2 bases and J by 5 bases, with 15 bases left in between. CDR3: CAISETDRGTYGYTF. The DNA of the CDR3 is TGTGCCATCAGTGAGACAGACAGAGGGACATATGGCTACACCTTC.

The rearrangement uses TRBV27 and TRBJ2-7, with D possibly TRBD1 on 5 matching bases. With 0 bases removed from V and 2 bases from J, the gap between germline ends came to 20 bases. The germline V gene encodes CDR1 MNHEY and CDR2 SMNVEV (reference sequence). The CDR3 extends over 18 amino acids. CDR3 nucleotides: TGTGCCAGCAGTTTATCGGGGCTATTGACCCCGGTGGCCTACGAGCAGTACTTC. This sequence encodes CASSLSGLLTPVAYEQYF.

The rearrangement links TRBV2 to TRBJ2-6; TRBD1 matches 7 bases. The CDR3 consists of 15 residues. V dropped 7 bases and J dropped 1; count of bases not matched to a gene: 4. Germline CDR1 is SNHLY and CDR2 is FYNNEI. For the CDR3, the DNA is TGTGCCAGCAACTCGACAGGGTCTGGGGCCAACGTCCTGACTTTC. Amino acids: CASNSTGSGANVLTF.

This chain connects TRBV9 to TRBJ1-6; tentatively, D is TRBD1 (5 bases). There are 15 residues in the CDR3. Germline loops: CDR1 SGDLS, CDR2 YYNGEE. V was trimmed by 0 bases and J by 7 bases, leaving 11 bases between them. CDR3 nucleotide sequence: TGTGCCAGCAGCGTAGCCGCGGGGCCGAATTCACCCCTCCACTTT. Translation gives CASSVAAGPNSPLHF.

The chain has TRBV11-2 and TRBJ1-2, with 9 bases lining up with TRBD1. The CDR3 totals 15 residues. V was clipped by 5 bases and J by 6 bases; unmatched bases: 10. The V gene's germline CDR1 is SGHAT and CDR2 FQNNGV. DNA of the CDR3: TGTGCCAGCAGCGAACCGGGACAGGGAATGAATGGCTACACCTTC. This gives the protein CASSEPGQGMNGYTF.